This T cell receptor (beta chain) is drawn from a study of shared clonotypes between healthy human individuals. Study observations and caveats: Memory subsets generally showed smaller estimated richness than naive subsets did.

In the original analysis: ImmunoSEQ output lacked quality scores and full-length reads, limiting matched filtering. The protocol was immunoSEQ multiplex PCR, while the TCRdb copy is restricted to in-frame clones and leaves out a portion. V and J calls and clone size are copied from that table; D and trimming were computed from the DNA. Altogether 2 million to 2.5 million clones are present, about 95% being singletons, with the ten largest covering about 1.1%. Germline V CDR1 and CDR2: SEHNR, FQNEAQ (reference sequence). Trimming removed 4 bases from V and 7 bases from J, with 8 bases in between. This CDR3 contains 12 residues. Note on this clone: Antigen: not known.

Terminally differentiated effector memory CD45RA+ cells were excluded by CCR7 positive selection of CD45RO-negative cells. Sequenced input: naive CD8+ T cells sorted from blood. This sequence originates from a man younger than 35 in good health. V usage is TRBV7-9 and J usage is TRBJ2-1, with D maybe TRBD2 (5 bases). The CDR3 region is CASSWRGNEQFF. The CDR3 DNA follows: TGTGCCAGCAGCTGGAGAGGGAATGAGCAGTTCTTC.